This TCR beta chain comes out of a study of persistence of HIV-infected CD4 T cells. Study in general: Multiple blood draws of up to about 180 mL, except a couple of donors with single leukapheresis.

A remark on this clone: As yet, its antigen is unknown.

V lost 0 bases, J lost 2 bases, and 11 bases lay in between. This CDR3 comprises 16 residues. Germline CDR1 KGHSH, CDR2 LQKENI. Sequencing used immunoSEQ version 4 in survey mode. Sequenced by immunoSEQ multiplex PCR; TCRdb stores in-frame clones only, minus some. The profile covers 40,000 or so clones, with 88% appearing a single time and roughly 0.46% taken by the ten largest. Cells were stimulated nonspecifically with anti-CD3/anti-CD28 magnetic beads. Responding CD4+ T cells were sorted by upregulation of both CD40 ligand and CD69. Whole-study findings and limits: Within sorted populations, more oligoclonal TCRs accompanied more oligoclonal proviruses.

This clonotype was sampled from an adult woman with HIV who was CMV-seropositive. V usage is TRBV18 and J usage is TRBJ1-5; TRBD1 might be the D (6 bases). The sample here was CD4+ T cells sorted from PBMCs after roughly 18-hour stimulation, taken from a patient who received antiretroviral therapy. CDR3 nucleotide sequence: TGTGCCAGCTCACCACCTTCAGGGGCGGGCAATCAGCCCCAGCATTTT. This translates into CASSPPSGAGNQPQHF.